The T cell receptor beta chain described here comes from a study of cytomegalovirus exposure and HLA in healthy donors. Study-wide context: There were fewer than 130 million unique TCR beta sequences, drawn from 180 million or so T cells, in an earlier analysis.

The PCR used 60 Vbeta and 13 Jbeta primers. Sequenced by immunoSEQ multiplex PCR; TCRdb stores in-frame clones only, minus some. Its clone listing holds 100,000 to 150,000 clones. The germline CDR1 and CDR2 sequences are MNHEY and SMNVEV (reference sequence). Trimming left V 4 bases short and J 8 bases short, with 11 bases between. This CDR3 spans 12 amino acids. Sequenced: PBMCs. The clonotype comes from a man aged 25 to 45 in good health and CMV-seronegative. This chain links TRBV27 with TRBJ1-2; the D is unclear. CDR3 nucleotides: TGTGCCAGCAGTTCGATGGCTAGCGGCTACACCTTC. This encodes CASSSMASGYTF.